Below, one TCR beta chain is given with its context. The CDR3 is made up of 12 amino acids. The germline V gene encodes CDR1 SQVTM and CDR2 ANQGSEA. Trimming shortened V by 4 bases and J by 5 bases, and 9 bases separated the two germline ends. The sample belongs to a study of OX40 agonist ivuxolimab in advanced cancers. Overall study: Patients received ivuxolimab, an agonistic anti-OX40 (CD134) antibody. Therapy given before enrollment (anti-PD-1, anti-PD-L1 or anti-CTLA-4) was allowed, and 40% to 50% had some. Three patients, one with hepatocellular carcinoma and two with cutaneous melanoma, achieved partial responses.

TCRdb's table, derived via immunoSEQ multiplex PCR, lists solely in-frame clones and lacks some. Of some 30,000 clones listed, roughly three quarters were seen once; the top ten hold roughly 14%. The specimen was CD4+ or CD8+ T cells sorted from blood, collected in a trial of the OX40 agonist ivuxolimab. The source is an adult with an advanced solid tumor such as melanoma, head and neck, liver or kidney cancer. The chain has TRBV29-1 and TRBJ2-1, with TRBD2 as a possible D gene (5 bases). In nucleotides, the CDR3 is TGCAGCGTTGGAGGGCTCGACAATGAGCAGTTCTTC. This gives the protein CSVGGLDNEQFF.